Sequencing of this T cell receptor beta chain was carried out in a study of early T cells in non-severe SARS-CoV-2 infection. This clonotype was detected ten times or more. TCRdb passed the 5' RACE reads through MiXCR, listing each CDR3 protein once. The repertoire consists of fewer than 65,000 distinct CDR3 sequences, with around 8.6% occurring once and the leading ten covering about 3.9%. The sample consisted of whole blood, taken at baseline. The clonotype originates from an adult who was a healthcare worker with PCR-confirmed SARS-CoV-2 infection or an uninfected control (not recorded which).

This CDR3 reads CASSYLEGEQYF. CDR3 sequence (DNA): TGTGCCAGCAGCTACCTTGAGGGCGAGCAGTACTTC. The J gene is TRBJ2-7, the V gene TRBV5-4, with D maybe TRBD2 (5 bases). Trimming cost V 3 bases and J 6 bases, with 10 bases left between them. Germline V gives CDR1 SGHNT, CDR2 YYREEE (reference sequence). There are 12 residues in the CDR3.